These 19 T cell receptor beta chains share one sample of origin, sequenced in a study of shared clonotypes between healthy human individuals (dated by TCRdb to about 2020). Libraries were built with the immunoSEQ multiplex PCR assay. What TCRdb holds here is the immuneACCESS table cut down to in-frame rearrangements. Part of the clones is not present; checked against another copy, under half of the missing clones reflect an unresolved V gene, and the others are unexplained. Across this sample there are roughly 2.6 million clones, with roughly 92% seen only once. Around 0.15% of the sample goes to the ten largest clones. Sequencing was performed on naive CD4+ T cells sorted from blood. The meaning of the sample's cell subset or site label: CD45RA+ positively selected. These TCRs come from a man in his late teens or twenties in good health.

V is TRBV10-2 and J is TRBJ2-2; 9 bases fit TRBD1. After removal of 7 bases from V and 3 bases from J, the junction contained 9 bases not matched to a gene. Germline V gene lookup returns CDR1 WSHSY and CDR2 SAAADI. This CDR3 spans 16 amino acids. In DNA form, the CDR3 reads TGCGCCAGCACTCCCCGGGACAGGGTGGACACCGGGGAGCTGTTTTTT. Translation: CASTPRDRVDTGELFF.

Remarks on this clone: This sample includes further DNA sequences coding for the same CDR3. The chain combines TRBV7-9 with TRBJ1-2; D perhaps matches TRBD1 (5 bases). The CDR3 is made up of 13 amino acids. Germline V CDR1 and CDR2: SEHNR, FQNEAQ (reference sequence). V lost 3 bases to trimming and J lost 2 bases, with 7 bases between them. Here the CDR3 DNA reads TGTGCCAGCAGCTTGGGGGAGAACTATGGCTACACCTTC. This sequence encodes CASSLGENYGYTF.

The V call is TRBV5-6, the J call TRBJ2-6; D unclear. CDR1 SGHDT and CDR2 YYEEEE come from the germline V gene. The V and J ends lost 1 base and 0 bases respectively, with 5 bases between them. The length of the CDR3 is 15 residues. The CDR3 DNA is TGTGCCAGCAGCTTGCCCCCCTCTGGGGCCAACGTCCTGACTTTC. It translates to CASSLPPSGANVLTF.

This chain links TRBV6-5 with TRBJ1-2, with D possibly matching TRBD1 (6 bases). CDR3 length: 13 residues. Deletions cut 6 bases from V and 6 bases from J, with 14 bases between. In germline, CDR1 is MNHEY, CDR2 SVGAGI. The CDR3 loop reads CASRRSKGDGYTF. The CDR3 DNA sequence: TGTGCCAGCAGGCGCTCGAAGGGGGATGGCTACACCTTC.

The chain carries TRBV4-3 and TRBJ2-7; D call uncertain. Germline-derived CDR1 and CDR2 are LGHNA and YSLEER. This CDR3 spans 18 amino acids. V was trimmed by 2 bases and J by 0 bases, leaving 20 bases between them. CDR3 region: CASSQNYPVTVNSYEQYF. CDR3 sequence (DNA): TGCGCCAGCAGCCAAAACTACCCCGTTACCGTGAACTCCTACGAGCAGTACTTC.

The rearrangement uses TRBV27 and TRBJ2-3, with D uncertain. The CDR3 is 13 residues long. CDR1 is MNHEY, CDR2 SMNVEV, per germline (reference sequence). V lost 4 bases, J lost 4 bases, and 9 bases lay in between. The CDR3, as DNA: TGTGCCAGCAGTTCAGGTTTCGCAGATACGCAGTATTTT. Its protein is CASSSGFADTQYF.

V and J are TRBV21-1 and TRBJ2-5; TRBD2 reflects the table's D call only, with no check against the DNA. TRBV21-1 is assigned pseudogene status. The CDR3 has 16 amino acids. The CDR3 reads CASSKVRGGKGETQYF. The CDR3, as DNA: TGTGCCAGCAGCAAAGTAAGGGGAGGGAAAGGAGAGACCCAGTACTTC.

This clone showed up just once. This rearrangement joins TRBV10-2 to TRBJ2-5; tentatively, D is TRBD2 (6 bases). The CDR3 has 14 residues. Between the trimmed V and J ends, which lost 8 bases and 2 bases, there was a span of 15 bases. Germline CDR1 reads WSHSY; CDR2 reads SAAADI. The CDR3 here is CASRSIAEQETQYF. The CDR3 coding sequence is TGCGCCAGCCGTAGCATAGCGGAACAAGAGACCCAGTACTTC.

Remarks on this clone: The same CDR3 can be traced to other DNA sequences in this sample. The chain recombines TRBV9 with TRBJ2-5, with unresolved D. V lost 0 bases and J 1 base, leaving 4 bases between the germline ends. CDR1 is SGDLS, CDR2 YYNGEE, per germline. The CDR3 runs to 13 residues. The CDR3 loop is CASSVAPQETQYF. The CDR3 coding sequence is TGTGCCAGCAGCGTAGCCCCCCAAGAGACCCAGTACTTC.

The J gene is TRBJ1-1, the V gene TRBV10-3; no reliable D call. CDR1 is ENHRY, CDR2 SYGVKD, per germline. With 3 bases removed from V and 11 bases from J, the gap between germline ends came to 13 bases. This CDR3 is 12 amino acids long. The CDR3 region is CAISDLPQVAFF. In nucleotides, the CDR3 is TGTGCCATCAGTGATCTCCCCCAGGTTGCTTTCTTT.

The sample holds one count of this clone. Other DNA sequences in this sample translate to the same CDR3. The V call is TRBV7-9, the J call TRBJ1-1, with D uncertain. The CDR3 extends over 14 amino acids. With 3 bases removed from V and 1 base from J, the gap between germline ends came to 9 bases. Germline V lookup: CDR1 SEHNR, CDR2 FQNEAQ (reference sequence). The CDR3 sequence is CASSLRLENTEAFF. The CDR3 nucleotides read TGTGCCAGCAGCTTGCGGTTAGAGAACACTGAAGCTTTCTTT.

The chain combines TRBV6-1 with TRBJ1-1; no clear D gene. The germline V and J ends were trimmed by 2 bases and 0 bases, with 7 bases remaining between them. Germline V gene sequence: CDR1 MNHNS, CDR2 SASEGT. The CDR3 extends over 14 amino acids. The CDR3 is CASSEWGVNTEAFF. The CDR3 nucleotides read TGTGCCAGCAGTGAATGGGGTGTGAACACTGAAGCTTTCTTT.

As concerns this clone: Different DNA sequences within this sample yield the same CDR3. The chain couples TRBV10-3 to TRBJ2-5; 11 bases line up with TRBD2. Germline CDR1 reads ENHRY; CDR2 reads SYGVKD. The CDR3 is made up of 15 amino acids. With V trimmed by 0 bases and J by 4 bases, 1 base remained unmatched. Here the CDR3 reads CAISESGLAGETQYF. The CDR3, as DNA: TGTGCCATCAGTGAGTCCGGACTAGCGGGAGAGACCCAGTACTTC.

The count of this clone is one. The same CDR3 also results from other DNA sequences found in this sample. The V and J genes are TRBV29-1 and TRBJ2-7; maybe TRBD2 (6 bases). V lost 4 bases and J lost 3, with 13 bases in between. CDR1 is SQVTM, CDR2 ANQGSEA, per germline. This CDR3 contains 13 residues. CDR3 DNA: TGCAGCGTTGGGGCGGGAACGGGCTACGAGCAGTACTTC. Amino acids: CSVGAGTGYEQYF.

CDR3 nucleotides: TGCGCCAGCAGCCCAAGACCTAACGCGGAGACCCAGTACTTC. Its protein product is CASSPRPNAETQYF. This chain uses TRBV5-1 with TRBJ2-5, with D unresolved. The CDR3 totals 14 residues. Germline V gene data show CDR1 as SGHRS and CDR2 as YFSETQ. The V and J ends lost 4 bases and 5 bases respectively, with 15 bases between them.

This chain uses TRBV7-9 with TRBJ2-7, with D perhaps TRBD1 or TRBD2 (6 bases each). V lost 0 bases, J lost 3 bases, and 15 bases lay in between. This CDR3 contains 16 residues. The V gene's germline CDR1 is SEHNR and CDR2 FQNEAQ (reference sequence). The CDR3 region is CASSLAGAGRNYEQYF. CDR3 DNA sequence: TGTGCCAGCAGCTTAGCGGGGGCAGGGAGGAACTACGAGCAGTACTTC.

The genes are TRBV6-1 and TRBJ1-6; D unclear. Germline lookup yields CDR1 MNHNS and CDR2 SASEGT. This CDR3 region has 14 residues. The ends were cut back, 5 bases at V and 4 bases at J, with 9 bases in the middle. CDR3 bases: TGTGCCAGCAGTTTACGGCAATATAATTCACCCCTCCACTTT. Translation gives CASSLRQYNSPLHF.

V gene TRBV19 combines with J gene TRBJ1-2; D ambiguous. Germline V gene sequence: CDR1 LNHDA, CDR2 SQIVND (reference sequence). CDR3 length: 12 amino acids. V was clipped by 8 bases and J by 4 bases, with 11 bases between them. In nucleotides, the CDR3 is TGTGCCAGTCGGGGTTTGGGCTATGGCTACACCTTC. It specifies CASRGLGYGYTF.

The V and J genes are TRBV16 and TRBJ2-5, with 7 bases fitting TRBD2. This CDR3 spans 16 amino acids. Germline V gene data show CDR1 as KGHSY and CDR2 as FQNENV. V dropped 4 bases and J dropped 5; count of bases not matched to a gene: 13. The CDR3 sequence is CASSRYSSGAGETQYF. CDR3 nucleotides: TGTGCCAGCAGCCGTTATTCGTCGGGAGCGGGGGAGACCCAGTACTTC.